One and the same sample provided the 20 T cell receptor beta chains below, sequenced in a study of sequential checkpoint blockade in melanoma. As to treatment: randomized to nivolumab then ipilimumab (arm A) or the reverse (arm B). Assay: immunoSEQ multiplex PCR; the TCRdb copy retains only in-frame clones and omits some. The sample includes over 10,000 clones, approximately 69% of them seen just once. The material was CD8+ T cells sorted from blood (inferred from file names), obtained from a patient given nivolumab and ipilimumab in sequence. The source of these receptors is a human donor with melanoma.

The CDR3 region is CASSPPGRDEQYF. The CDR3 DNA sequence: TGTGCCAGCAGCCCCCCGGGGAGGGACGAGCAGTACTTC. The chain recombines TRBV7-9 with TRBJ2-7; 7 bases match TRBD2. Germline V gives CDR1 SEHNR, CDR2 FQNEAQ (reference sequence). CDR3 size: 13 residues. Trimming removed 5 bases from V and 5 bases from J; junction bases left unmatched: 6.

V gene TRBV7-9 combines with J gene TRBJ2-5; 8 bases agree with TRBD2. CDR3 length: 15 amino acids. V shed 5 bases and J 5 bases; nucleotides not matched to a gene: 10. Germline-derived CDR1 and CDR2 are SEHNR and FQNEAQ (reference sequence). The CDR3 coding sequence is TGTGCCAGCAGCGACATAGCGGGATCTGGGGAGACCCAGTACTTC. It translates to CASSDIAGSGETQYF.

The rearrangement links TRBV5-1 to TRBJ2-1; 7 bases line up with TRBD1. The CDR3 runs to 14 residues. CDR1 is SGHRS, CDR2 YFSETQ, per germline. Losses at the gene ends were 5 bases for V and 3 bases for J; bases not matched to a gene: 5. The CDR3 nucleotides are TGCGCCAGCAGAGAAGGGGGCTTCTACAATGAGCAGTTCTTC. Translated, it gives CASREGGFYNEQFF.

Worth noting for this clone: One end of the junction fails to match germline, which may point to a read error. CDR3 nucleotides: TGTGCCTGGAGTGACGCGGCTTATCACTTC. This encodes CAWSDAAYHF. This sequence joins TRBV30 and TRBJ2-7; D not resolved. The germline V gene encodes CDR1 GTSNPN and CDR2 SVGIG (reference sequence). The length of the CDR3 is 10 residues.

V gene TRBV6-6 combines with J gene TRBJ2-7, with 8 nucleotides matching TRBD1. The J segment lost 1 base and the V segment lost 5 bases, leaving 7 bases of the junction unmatched. This CDR3 spans 15 amino acids. Germline-derived CDR1 and CDR2 are MNHNY and SVGAGI (reference sequence). CDR3 sequence: CASSKDREVSYEQYV. CDR3 bases: TGTGCCAGCAGTAAGGACAGGGAAGTTTCCTACGAGCAGTACGTC.

The chain uses TRBV7-9 and TRBJ2-5; D is possibly TRBD2 (6 bases). Germline-derived CDR1 and CDR2 are SEHNR and FQNEAQ (reference sequence). The CDR3 is made up of 14 amino acids. V shed 5 bases and J shed 9 bases, with 19 bases lying between them. The CDR3 DNA sequence: TGTGCCAGCAGCCCGCGGGACGGACCGTTGGCCCAGTACTTC. Its protein is CASSPRDGPLAQYF.

This chain links TRBV4-1 with TRBJ2-7; D is ambiguous. This CDR3 is 13 amino acids long. Trimming removed 1 base from V and 3 bases from J, with 7 bases in between. Germline assignment: CDR1 MGHRA and CDR2 YSYEKL. CDR3 protein: CASSQGPGYEQYF. In nucleotides, the CDR3 is TGCGCCAGCAGCCAAGGTCCGGGCTACGAGCAGTACTTC.

The V call is TRBV6-5, the J call TRBJ2-7; 8 nucleotides match TRBD1. The CDR3 consists of 13 residues. The germline V gene encodes CDR1 MNHEY and CDR2 SVGAGI. V gave up 6 bases and J gave up 3 bases; unmatched junction bases: 4. The CDR3 spells CASRYGQGYEQYF. DNA for the CDR3: TGTGCCAGCAGATACGGACAGGGCTACGAGCAGTACTTC.

The genes are TRBV9 and TRBJ1-2, with TRBD1 identical over 12 bases. Trimming cost V 3 bases and J 8 bases; bases outside gene matches: 14. CDR1 SGDLS and CDR2 YYNGEE come from the germline V gene. The CDR3 totals 17 residues. The CDR3: CASSGPGTGGPWPGYTF. The CDR3 DNA sequence: TGTGCCAGCAGCGGCCCCGGGACAGGGGGCCCCTGGCCAGGCTACACCTTC.

The genes are TRBV5-1 and TRBJ1-1; TRBD1 agrees at 9 bases. The germline gives CDR1 SGHRS, CDR2 YFSETQ. This CDR3 spans 14 amino acids. The ends lost 3 bases at V and 3 bases at J; junction bases unmatched: 3. CDR3 loop: CASSWTGVDTEAFF. In DNA, the CDR3 is TGCGCCAGCAGCTGGACAGGGGTCGACACTGAAGCTTTCTTT. Looking up the rest from reference TRBV5-1 and TRBJ1-1 gives the full variable domain: KAGVTQTPRYLIKTRGQQVTLSCSPISGHRSVSWYQQTPGQGLQFLFEYFSETQRNKGNFPGRFSGRQFSNSRSEMNVSTLELGDSALYLCASSWTGVDTEAFFGQGTRLTVV.

The table lists this clone with a count of one. This sequence joins TRBV10-1 and TRBJ1-1; D possibly corresponds to TRBD1 (5 bases). Germline assignment: CDR1 WNHNN and CDR2 SYGVQD (reference sequence). V was cut by 0 bases and J by 5 bases, with 7 bases left in between. The CDR3 consists of 13 residues. The CDR3 DNA reads as TGCGCCAGCAGTGAGTCCCGGGGGACTGAAGCTTTCTTT. Its translation is CASSESRGTEAFF.

The chain links TRBV27 to TRBJ2-2, with D possibly matching TRBD2 (6 bases). The CDR3 consists of 16 residues. Trimming pared 5 bases from V and 1 base from J, leaving 14 bases between. The germline V gene has CDR1 MNHEY and CDR2 SMNVEV (reference sequence). Here the CDR3 reads CASSPGLNLNTGELFF. In DNA, the CDR3 is TGTGCCAGCAGTCCGGGACTCAACCTGAACACCGGGGAGCTGTTTTTT.

A few counts support this clone. The chain carries TRBV6-1 and TRBJ2-5, with 9 positions matching TRBD1. The germline CDR1 and CDR2 sequences are MNHNS and SASEGT. V was clipped by 5 bases and J by 5 bases; unmatched bases: 6. The CDR3 is 14 amino acids. The CDR3 sequence: CASSFRDRVETQYF. The DNA for the CDR3 is TGTGCCAGCAGTTTCCGGGACAGGGTGGAGACCCAGTACTTC.

The chain carries TRBV5-6 and TRBJ2-1, with D perhaps matching TRBD1 (6 bases). Deletions cut 5 bases from V and 4 bases from J, with 13 bases between. The CDR3 consists of 14 residues. Per germline, CDR1 SGHDT and CDR2 YYEEEE. The CDR3 is CASSYDRLYNEQFF. The CDR3 coding sequence is TGTGCCAGCAGTTATGACAGGCTTTACAATGAGCAGTTCTTC.

The chain carries TRBV9 and TRBJ2-7; 8 bases agree with TRBD1. The CDR3 is 15 residues long. Germline V lookup: CDR1 SGDLS, CDR2 YYNGEE. The ends lost 2 bases at V and 7 bases at J; junction bases unmatched: 11. The CDR3 DNA reads as TGTGCCAGCAGCGTCGAGGGCCAGGGGGCGCTGGAGCAGTACTTC. It translates to CASSVEGQGALEQYF.

The V gene is TRBV9, the J gene TRBJ2-5; 11 bases are a match to TRBD2. The last part of the DNA fits TRBJ2-7 better; the J call may be wrong. Germline lookup yields CDR1 SGDLS and CDR2 YYNGEE. CDR3 length: 15 residues. CDR3 in DNA: TGTGCCAGCAGCGCCACTAGCGGGAGTTCCTACGAGCAGTACTTC. This gives the protein CASSATSGSSYEQYF.

The gene calls are TRBV9 and TRBJ2-1; the D gene is possibly TRBD1 (6 bases). The V end lost 1 base, the J end lost 0 bases, and 17 bases lay between the germline ends. Germline values: CDR1 SGDLS, CDR2 YYNGEE. This CDR3 region has 18 residues. The CDR3 loop reads CASSVSRTGTSSYNEQFF. The CDR3 bases are TGTGCCAGCAGCGTAAGCCGTACAGGGACCTCCTCCTACAATGAGCAGTTCTTC.

CDR3 nucleotides: TGCGCCAGCAGCCAAGGGGATTACTATGGCTACACCTTC. Its protein is CASSQGDYYGYTF. V and J are TRBV5-1 and TRBJ1-2, with TRBD1 as a possible D gene (5 bases). V shed 4 bases and J shed 3 bases, with 10 bases lying between them. This CDR3 comprises 13 residues. CDR1 and CDR2 from the germline V gene are SGHRS and YFSETQ.

The rearrangement uses TRBV9 and TRBJ2-2; perhaps TRBD2 as D (6 bases). The CDR3 loop spans 15 amino acids. Trimming stripped 0 bases from V and 6 bases from J, with 12 bases between. CDR1 and CDR2 from the germline V gene are SGDLS and YYNGEE. The CDR3 reads CASSVAASEAGELFF. The CDR3 DNA follows: TGTGCCAGCAGCGTAGCGGCTAGCGAGGCCGGGGAGCTGTTTTTT. Looking up the rest from reference TRBV9 and TRBJ2-2 gives the full variable domain: DSGVTQTPKHLITATGQRVTLRCSPRSGDLSVYWYQQSLDQGLQFLIQYYNGEERAKGNILERFSAQQFPDLHSELNLSSLELGDSALYFCASSVAASEAGELFFGEGSRLTVL.

This chain joins TRBV7-6 and TRBJ1-1; 7 bases fit TRBD1. The CDR3 length is 12 residues. The germline V gene has CDR1 SGHVS and CDR2 FNYEAQ. Germline trimming cut 5 bases from V and 8 bases from J; bases unmatched to any gene: 5. The CDR3 DNA reads as TGTGCCAGCAGCCCCGACAGGGTGGAAGCTTTCTTT. Its protein is CASSPDRVEAFF.